The 6 T cell receptor beta chains below were found in one sample sequenced in a study of T-cell memory formation after mild COVID-19. Each CDR3 protein gets one entry after TCRdb re-called the 5' RACE reads with MiXCR. Among more than 450,000 distinct CDR3 sequences listed, approximately 18% were seen once. Sequenced sample: PBMCs or a T cell subset sorted from them (not recorded which). These receptors were taken from an adult woman who had mild COVID-19 (a few samples of this study predate the infection). Cell type and time point are not known.

J is TRBJ2-1 and V is TRBV7-2; 14 nucleotides line up with TRBD2. CDR1 and CDR2 (germline): SGHTA, FQGNSA. The CDR3 has 16 amino acids. The V and J ends lost 3 bases and 8 bases, in that order; junction bases with no gene match: 6. For the CDR3, the DNA is TGTGCCAGCAGCTTGGCCGGGACTAGCGGGAGCCATGAGCAGTTCTTC. It is translated as CASSLAGTSGSHEQFF.

The rearrangement joins TRBV7-3 to TRBJ2-1; 8 bases are shared with TRBD2. This CDR3 region has 12 residues. Per the germline V gene, CDR1 is SGHTA and CDR2 is FQGTGA. Trimming removed 5 bases from V and 9 bases from J; junction bases left unmatched: 3. CDR3 coding DNA: TGTGCCAGCAGCCGAACTAGCGGTGAGCAGTTCTTC. This codes for CASSRTSGEQFF.

This clonotype was detected only a few times. The J gene is TRBJ1-6, the V gene TRBV4-3, with D possibly being TRBD1 (6 bases). In germline, CDR1 is LGHNA, CDR2 YSLEER. Trimming stripped 3 bases from V and 14 bases from J, with 11 bases between. The CDR3 has 12 amino acids. The CDR3 protein is CASSQRGESLHF. For the CDR3, the DNA is TGCGCCAGCAGCCAGAGGGGGGAATCCCTCCACTTT.

The V and J genes are TRBV11-3 and TRBJ2-2, with D perhaps matching TRBD1 (5 bases). The ends were cut back, 7 bases at V and 2 bases at J, with 14 bases in the middle. CDR1 and CDR2 (germline): SGHNT, YENEEA. The CDR3 has 15 residues. The CDR3 protein is CASTRETANTGELFF. DNA of the CDR3: TGTGCCAGCACACGTGAGACAGCAAACACCGGGGAGCTGTTTTTT.

This chain uses TRBV24-1 with TRBJ2-1, with unresolved D. V dropped 0 bases and J dropped 6 bases, with 11 bases sitting between them. Looked up from germline, CDR1 is KGHDR and CDR2 is SFDVKD. The CDR3 consists of 15 residues. DNA of the CDR3: TGTGCCACCAGTGATTTGGACCGAGACCCCAATGAGCAGTTCTTC. Translating it yields CATSDLDRDPNEQFF.

This clonotype came up many times. The gene calls are TRBV24-1 and TRBJ2-5; D assignment may be TRBD1 or TRBD2 (5 bases each). Germline loops: CDR1 KGHDR, CDR2 SFDVKD. The CDR3 is 16 residues long. V lost 4 bases and J 5 bases, leaving 19 bases between the germline ends. The CDR3 region has the DNA TGTGCCACCAGTGACCGACCCTTGGGGCCGGGGGAGACCCAGTACTTC. This translates into CATSDRPLGPGETQYF.